What follows describes a single T cell receptor beta chain. Its antigen is not known. Deep was the level used in running the assay. TCRdb's copy holds only in-frame clones and misses some; the assay was immunoSEQ multiplex PCR. The sample yields about 1 million clones, about 76% seen once. Germline values: CDR1 SEHNR, CDR2 FQNEAQ (reference sequence). The CDR3 contains 14 residues. V lost 1 base, J lost 7 bases, and 7 bases stayed unmatched. The data belong to a study of shared clonotypes between healthy human individuals. At the level of the study: Three CD4 naive, three CD4 memory, two CD8 naive and one CD8 memory plate were used per donor. Broader study findings: Although depth was large, rarefaction showed that sequencing of the sorted subsets was incomplete.

This rearrangement joins TRBV7-9 to TRBJ2-7, with TRBD2 matching 7 bases. The receptor was derived from a man between 18 and 29 years old in good health. Specimen: memory CD4+ T cells sorted from blood. Subset described: CD45RA-negative fraction. The CDR3 sequence: CASSLEAGVWEQYF. CDR3 coding DNA: TGTGCCAGCAGCTTAGAGGCGGGAGTATGGGAGCAGTACTTC. The full variable domain, rest sourced from reference TRBV7-9 and TRBJ2-7, is DTGVSQNPRHKITKRGQNVTFRCDPISEHNRLYWYRQTLGQGPEFLTYFQNEAQLEKSRLLSDRFSAERPKGSFSTLEIQRTEQGDSAMYLCASSLEAGVWEQYFGPGTRLTVT.